This entry concerns a single TCR beta chain. Its antigen is as yet unknown. What was sequenced were expressed TCRB transcripts, since all of the isolated RNA had been reverse transcribed. Assay: immunoSEQ multiplex PCR; the TCRdb copy retains only in-frame clones and omits some. The repertoire includes 300,000 or so clones, roughly 14% of them detected once, and 0.015% sits in the top ten. The data belong to a study of beta chain features in type 1 diabetes. This CDR3 region has 14 residues. With V trimmed by 4 bases and J by 4 bases, 7 bases remained unmatched. Germline loops: CDR1 MNHEY, CDR2 SMNVEV (reference sequence). The study's findings and limits: The study found fewer insertions and more deletions at VDJ junctions in type 1 diabetes patients. Moderate but significant shortening of TCRB CDR3s was recorded in all four CD4+ subsets from Type 1 diabetes patients.

The source of this sequence is a woman between 18 and 30 years old with type 1 diabetes. The chain recombines TRBV27 with TRBJ2-7, with 7 bases that match TRBD2. The sample was naive CD4+ T cells from blood. The DNA for the CDR3 is TGTGCCAGCAGTTCATCCTGGGGGGGGTACGAGCAGTACGTC. Protein: CASSSSWGGYEQYV.